This T cell receptor (beta chain) originates from a study of vaccination and CD4 T cells after COVID-19 (dated 2022 in TCRdb). As for the study more broadly: Every convalescent patient had a positive nasal swab PCR test for SARS-CoV-2, with mild disease in 9 or 10 patients and severe disease in one. The convalescent cohort included six males and four females, with two Hispanic individuals, seven Caucasians, two Asians and one multiracial person. Participants received two doses of either the Pfizer-BioNTech BNT162b2 vaccine (n=8) or the Moderna mRNA-1273 vaccine (n=2). Post-COVID blood samples were collected from convalescent patients a median of around 100 days after diagnosis, with a range of about 30 to 170 days. Post-vaccine blood samples were obtained a median of about 77 days after the second vaccine dose, with a range of roughly 14 to 241 days. Culture stimuli were overlapping spike peptide pools from SARS-CoV-2 and from the common cold coronaviruses HCoV-NL63, HCoV-OC43 and HCoV-229E. In control cultures, a CEFX viral epitope pool was used as positive control, an HIV-1 Nef peptide pool was used as negative control, or no peptide was added. The spike-specific CD4+ TCR repertoire was compared before and after mRNA vaccination in nine to ten COVID-19 convalescent patients and a few infection-naive healthy vaccine recipients. Overall results and qualifications from the work: The study included relatively few convalescent patients and did not analyze early timepoints after natural infection. Although the median number of SARS-CoV-2-reactive clonotypes went up from around 20 after infection to 38 after vaccination, the increase was not significant. In convalescent patients, a median approximately 86% of post-vaccine SARS-CoV-2-reactive clones were detected only after vaccination, suggesting vaccine-specific priming. Of the vaccine-specific clones found in convalescent patients, nearly all (304 of 307) were mono-reactive for SARS-CoV-2 spike instead of being cross-reactive with common cold coronaviruses.

Including cysteine and phenylalanine, the CDR3 has 16 amino acids. Of all the DNA, just the CDR3 is kept, 48 bases in frame from base 1. V is shortened by 1 base, J by 6 bases, and the region joining them spans 22 bases. Sequences DFQATT (CDR1) and SNEGSKA (CDR2) are obtained from the germline V gene (reference sequence). Library preparation employed PCR. TCR sequencing of DNA from cultured CD4+ T cells used the Oncomine TCR Beta short-read assay at the Johns Hopkins FTIC core. The QIAamp micro DNA kit was used to extract genomic DNA from the cultured CD4+ T cells. Oncomine TCR Beta libraries made from cultured CD4+ T cells were pooled using unique dual indexes and sequenced on an Illumina iSeq 100. As for how the authors treated the data: Non-productive sequences were filtered out, and CDR3s that did not start with C, did not end with F or W, or were shorter than 7 amino acids were discarded. Antigen-specific clonotypes were identified using the MANAFEST web application through comparison of peptide-stimulated wells with reference and other culture wells. For a clone to be called positive, the clone needed an FDR below 0.05, an odds ratio above 5, and a productive frequency above 0.1% in at least two of three replicate wells. Cross-reactive clonotypes were defined as significantly expanded in both SARS-CoV-2 spike wells and at least one common cold coronavirus spike condition. Using R version 3.6.1, CDR3 homology was evaluated through Levenshtein distances (stringdist) along with unrooted phylogenetic trees (ape). In-frame beta chains were kept once TCRdb had trimmed the public reads at Q25 with fastp and called clones with MiXCR. Rows are unified per CDR3 protein, each entry keeping the most common DNA and genes. These V and J calls originate from TCRdb's pipeline instead of the authors' own analysis. The sample profile shows roughly 15,000 distinct CDR3 sequences; more than 45% of them were found once. The top ten constitute around 14% of the sample.

Comment on this clonotype: Its specific antigen is unknown. One base away there is no much larger clone; base qualities are not given.

This sample's treatment or condition label indicates: approximately 9-day PBMC culture with coronavirus spike peptide pools or control peptides (ViraFEST assay). The ViraFEST assay was used in the study, in which antigen-specific T cells were expanded with peptide pools and expanded clonotypes were subsequently identified by TCR sequencing. The positive SARS-CoV-2 PCR tests of the convalescent patients were dated from March to December 2020, before the Alpha, Beta and Delta variants emerged in the United States. Each well held approximately 2 million PBMCs cultured in IMDM containing around 5.1% human AB serum and 9 to 10 IU/ml IL-2, with 8.5 to 10 ug/ml peptide pools added. On days 3 and 7, half of the culture medium was replaced with fresh IL-2-containing medium. Once the cells had been in culture for over 9 days, the EasySep CD4+ T cell isolation kit was used to isolate CD4+ T cells by negative selection. Ficoll-Paque Plus gradient centrifugation was used to isolate PBMCs from whole blood, and the isolated PBMCs were then either used fresh or cryopreserved at -140C. Culture conditions were generally each tested in triplicate wells.

Material for sequencing was CD4+ T cells from blood, cultured in vitro. The chain was built from TRBV20-1 and TRBJ2-7; TRBD1 might be the D gene, on 7 matching bases. This TCR was recovered from a human donor who had recovered from COVID-19. The CDR3 is CSARVRRGQRGAEQYF. The sequenced DNA: TGCAGTGCTAGAGTACGGAGGGGGCAGAGGGGGGCCGAGCAGTACTTC.